These 18 T cell receptor beta chains came from one sample sequenced in a study of T cell changes during pregnancy in multiple sclerosis (dated by TCRdb to the late 2010s). The library relied on the immunoSEQ multiplex PCR assay. The table was pulled from immuneACCESS by TCRdb, which kept in-frame rearrangements only. Such tables lose some clones; where checked, under half of the loss comes from unresolved V genes, and the rest has no known cause. The sample profile shows about 60,000 clones; roughly 93% of them were found once. About 4% of the sample is held by the ten biggest clonotypes. The sample in question was CD8+ T cells from peripheral blood mononuclear cells, obtained in the second trimester of pregnancy. These receptors all come from a female donor with multiple sclerosis, enrolled in a pregnancy study.

The CDR3 here is CASTHGLAVTPTQYF. In DNA form, the CDR3 reads TGTGCCAGCACCCATGGACTAGCGGTGACGCCGACCCAGTACTTC. V gene TRBV7-9 combines with J gene TRBJ2-5; the match to TRBD2 covers 10 bases. CDR1 is SEHNR and CDR2 is FQNEAQ in the germline V gene (reference sequence). The CDR3 sequence is 15 residues long. Trimming took 7 bases from V and 7 from J; bases not matched to a gene: 12.

V and J are TRBV5-1 and TRBJ2-1; no clear D gene. Germline-derived CDR1 and CDR2 are SGHRS and YFSETQ. The CDR3 is made up of 12 amino acids. V dropped 0 bases and J dropped 7 bases, with 5 bases sitting between them. The DNA of the CDR3 is TGCGCCAGCAGCTTGGGAGAGAATGAGCAGTTCTTC. This translates into CASSLGENEQFF. Full variable domain (rest looked up from reference TRBV5-1 and TRBJ2-1): KAGVTQTPRYLIKTRGQQVTLSCSPISGHRSVSWYQQTPGQGLQFLFEYFSETQRNKGNFPGRFSGRQFSNSRSEMNVSTLELGDSALYLCASSLGENEQFFGPGTRLTVL.

V and J are TRBV4-1 and TRBJ1-1; D gene unclear. The CDR3 consists of 13 residues. Germline CDR1 MGHRA, CDR2 YSYEKL. Deletions cut 1 base from V and 0 bases from J, with 3 bases between. The CDR3: CASSQVMNTEAFF. CDR3 bases: TGCGCCAGCAGCCAAGTAATGAACACTGAAGCTTTCTTT.

The chain employs TRBV9 and TRBJ1-4; D uncertain. Per the germline V gene, CDR1 is SGDLS and CDR2 is YYNGEE. Trimming stripped 3 bases from V and 7 bases from J, with 16 bases between. The CDR3 has 15 residues. In DNA form, the CDR3 reads TGTGCCAGCAGCGAAATAAGTCCAGCGGGTGAAAAACTGTTTTTT. Its protein product is CASSEISPAGEKLFF. The full variable domain, in which reference TRBV9 and TRBJ1-4 provide the parts outside the CDR3, is DSGVTQTPKHLITATGQRVTLRCSPRSGDLSVYWYQQSLDQGLQFLIQYYNGEERAKGNILERFSAQQFPDLHSELNLSSLELGDSALYFCASSEISPAGEKLFFGSGTQLSVL.

The chain has TRBV28 and TRBJ2-1; 10 nucleotides agree with TRBD2. The length of the CDR3 is 15 residues. The germline CDR1 and CDR2 sequences are MDHEN and SYDVKM. V gave up 4 bases and J gave up 2 bases; unmatched junction bases: 2. The CDR3 spells CASSSSGSAYNEQFF. The CDR3 coding sequence is TGTGCCAGCAGTTCTAGCGGGAGCGCCTACAATGAGCAGTTCTTC.

The CDR3 protein is CASSGTGGHGDTQYF. The CDR3 region has the DNA TGTGCCAGCAGCGGGACAGGGGGCCACGGGGATACGCAGTATTTT. The chain carries TRBV2 and TRBJ2-3, with 12 bases matching TRBD1. Losses at the gene ends were 6 bases for V and 6 bases for J; bases not matched to a gene: 7. CDR3 size: 15 residues. From germline, CDR1 is SNHLY and CDR2 FYNNEI.

The chain combines TRBV27 with TRBJ2-7, with D possibly matching TRBD2 (5 bases). This CDR3 is built from 12 residues. V was pared by 8 bases and J by 6 bases, with 14 bases between. CDR1 is MNHEY, CDR2 SMNVEV, per germline (reference sequence). CDR3: CASLGPRAEQYF. The CDR3 DNA follows: TGTGCCAGCCTAGGTCCGAGGGCCGAGCAGTACTTC.

This chain uses TRBV7-9 with TRBJ2-5, with TRBD2 matching 10 bases. Germline lookup yields CDR1 SEHNR and CDR2 FQNEAQ (reference sequence). Trimming removed 5 bases from V and 5 bases from J; junction bases left unmatched: 5. The CDR3 is 14 residues long. CDR3 protein: CASSDGGLAETQYF. The CDR3 nucleotides read TGTGCCAGCAGCGATGGGGGACTAGCGGAGACCCAGTACTTC. Combining the CDR3 with reference TRBV7-9 and TRBJ2-5 gives the whole variable domain DTGVSQNPRHKITKRGQNVTFRCDPISEHNRLYWYRQTLGQGPEFLTYFQNEAQLEKSRLLSDRFSAERPKGSFSTLEIQRTEQGDSAMYLCASSDGGLAETQYFGPGTRLLVL.

The gene calls are TRBV10-3 and TRBJ1-1; 8 bases line up with TRBD1. From germline, CDR1 is ENHRY and CDR2 SYGVKD. Trimming took 6 bases from V and 1 from J; bases not matched to a gene: 4. This CDR3 is built from 14 residues. This CDR3 is CAIRTGVGNTEAFF. The CDR3 DNA reads as TGTGCCATCAGGACAGGGGTTGGGAACACTGAAGCTTTCTTT.

The genes are TRBV7-2 and TRBJ2-3; TRBD2 might be the D (5 bases). The germline V gene encodes CDR1 SGHTA and CDR2 FQGNSA. The CDR3 sequence is 14 residues long. V dropped 4 bases and J dropped 0 bases, with 8 bases sitting between them. The CDR3 region has the DNA TGTGCCAGCAGCTACGACTATAGCACAGATACGCAGTATTTT. Translated, it gives CASSYDYSTDTQYF.

The chain uses TRBV5-1 and TRBJ2-1; TRBD1 matches 10 bases. V lost 4 bases and J lost 2; bases outside the gene matches: 3. From germline, CDR1 is SGHRS and CDR2 YFSETQ. This CDR3 comprises 15 residues. Here the CDR3 reads CASSMTGGTYNEQFF. The DNA of the CDR3 is TGCGCCAGCAGCATGACAGGGGGCACCTACAATGAGCAGTTCTTC.

CDR3 bases: TGCGCCAGCAGCTTCACGATAGGGAGCGATCAGCCCCAGCATTTT. This codes for CASSFTIGSDQPQHF. The genes are TRBV5-1 and TRBJ1-5; D unclear. The CDR3 loop spans 15 amino acids. Germline values: CDR1 SGHRS, CDR2 YFSETQ. Trimming left V 2 bases short and J 5 bases short, with 14 bases between. The full variable domain, rest sourced from reference TRBV5-1 and TRBJ1-5, is KAGVTQTPRYLIKTRGQQVTLSCSPISGHRSVSWYQQTPGQGLQFLFEYFSETQRNKGNFPGRFSGRQFSNSRSEMNVSTLELGDSALYLCASSFTIGSDQPQHFGDGTRLSIL.

This sequence joins TRBV5-8 and TRBJ2-7; D unclear. Trimming removed 0 bases from V and 3 bases from J, with 7 bases in between. Per the germline V gene, CDR1 is SGHTS and CDR2 is YDEGEE. The CDR3 totals 13 residues. The CDR3 coding sequence is TGTGCCAGCAGCTTGGACAACAACTACGAGCAGTACTTC. This sequence encodes CASSLDNNYEQYF.

V gene TRBV7-2 combines with J gene TRBJ1-1, with D uncertain. The CDR3 is made up of 10 amino acids. CDR1 and CDR2 from the germline V gene are SGHTA and FQGNSA. Trimming took off 9 bases at V and 5 bases at J, with 7 bases between the two ends. In DNA form, the CDR3 reads TGTGCCAGTGAACGGACTGAAGCTTTCTTT. Translating it yields CASERTEAFF.

The chain is built from TRBV7-2 and TRBJ2-7; 7 positions agree with TRBD1. This CDR3 is 14 amino acids long. Trimming cost V 6 bases and J 3 bases; bases outside gene matches: 8. Germline V gives CDR1 SGHTA, CDR2 FQGNSA. CDR3 sequence (DNA): TGTGCCAGCAGTTCGCCGACAGGGAGCTACGAGCAGTACTTC. It encodes CASSSPTGSYEQYF.

The chain carries TRBV12-5 and TRBJ2-1; D gene uncertain. Per the germline V gene, CDR1 is LGHNT and CDR2 is FRNRAP. CDR3 size: 17 residues. Trimming removed 3 bases from V and 5 bases from J, with 20 bases in between. The CDR3 DNA is TGTGCTAGTGGTTTAGAAGATTGGCAGGCCGTTGACAATGAGCAGTTCTTC. This codes for CASGLEDWQAVDNEQFF.

This clone was counted between two and nine times. The chain carries TRBV6-1 and TRBJ1-3; D remains unclear. CDR1 is MNHNS, CDR2 SASEGT, per germline. V gave up 4 bases and J gave up 0 bases, with 10 bases separating them. The length of the CDR3 is 15 residues. The CDR3 sequence is CASSVEVGSGNTIYF. The CDR3, as DNA: TGTGCCAGCAGTGTGGAGGTGGGCTCTGGAAACACCATATATTTT.

J is TRBJ2-5 and V is TRBV7-9, with TRBD1 matching 7 bases. The CDR3 consists of 14 residues. V was clipped by 6 bases and J by 2 bases; unmatched bases: 6. Germline CDR1 SEHNR, CDR2 FQNEAQ (reference sequence). The CDR3 nucleotides read TGTGCCAGCAGTCCACGGGACAGACAAGAGACCCAGTACTTC. Translating it yields CASSPRDRQETQYF.